This TCR beta chain came from a study of memory CD4+ T cells and cytomegalovirus serostatus. Study-wide background: Healthy Belgian adult donors included several CMV-positive and about two dozen CMV-negative people.

Overall study results and limits: Suggested: most of the CMV-linked TCR signature lies in CD4+ memory cells. About 40% of the roughly 160 known CMV-associated TCRbeta sequences appeared in CD4+ memory.

The CDR3 loop spans 16 amino acids. Germline V gene lookup returns CDR1 SGHVS and CDR2 FNYEAQ. With 1 base removed from V and 0 bases from J, the gap between germline ends came to 10 bases. Produced via immunoSEQ multiplex PCR; TCRdb's table is partial and in-frame only. The data contain some 95,000 clones, roughly 80% of them singletons. Single viable CD3+CD4+CD8-CD45RO+ cells were sorted as the memory CD4+ T cells. CD4+ T cells were isolated by positive magnetic selection. As to this clone: Its antigen remains unknown.

The chain recombines TRBV7-6 with TRBJ2-1; D remains unclear. The receptor was isolated from an adult in good health and CMV-seropositive. Material for sequencing was memory CD4+ T cells from blood. The CDR3 DNA sequence: TGTGCCAGCAGCTTAGGTGGACCCAGCTCCTACAATGAGCAGTTCTTC. Residues: CASSLGGPSSYNEQFF.